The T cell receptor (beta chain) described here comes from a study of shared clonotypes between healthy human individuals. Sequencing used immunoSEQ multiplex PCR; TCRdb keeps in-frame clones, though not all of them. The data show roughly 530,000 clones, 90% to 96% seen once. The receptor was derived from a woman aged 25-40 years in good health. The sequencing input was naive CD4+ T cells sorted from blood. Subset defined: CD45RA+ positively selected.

CDR3 bases: TGTGCCAGCAGCCCCGCGGGGGCTGACACTGAAGCTTTCTTT. Protein: CASSPAGADTEAFF. The V call is TRBV7-2, the J call TRBJ1-1, with D possibly being TRBD1 (6 bases). V was trimmed by 5 bases and J by 3 bases, leaving 13 bases between them. Germline loops: CDR1 SGHTA, CDR2 FQGNSA. The CDR3 runs to 14 residues.